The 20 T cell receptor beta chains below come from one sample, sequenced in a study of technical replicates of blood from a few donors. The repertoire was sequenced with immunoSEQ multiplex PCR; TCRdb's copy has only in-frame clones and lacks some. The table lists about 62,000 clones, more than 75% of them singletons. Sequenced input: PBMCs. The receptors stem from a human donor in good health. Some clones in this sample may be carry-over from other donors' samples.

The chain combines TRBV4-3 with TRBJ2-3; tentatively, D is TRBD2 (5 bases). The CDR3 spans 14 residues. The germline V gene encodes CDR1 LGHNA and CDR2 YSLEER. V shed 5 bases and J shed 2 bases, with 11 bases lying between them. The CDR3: CASSGSGYTDTQYF. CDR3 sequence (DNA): TGCGCCAGCAGCGGGTCGGGATACACAGATACGCAGTATTTT.

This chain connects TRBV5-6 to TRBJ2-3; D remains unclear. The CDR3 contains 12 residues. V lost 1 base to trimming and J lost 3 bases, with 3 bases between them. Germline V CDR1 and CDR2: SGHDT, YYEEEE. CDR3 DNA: TGTGCCAGCAGCTTGCGTACAGATACGCAGTATTTT. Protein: CASSLRTDTQYF.

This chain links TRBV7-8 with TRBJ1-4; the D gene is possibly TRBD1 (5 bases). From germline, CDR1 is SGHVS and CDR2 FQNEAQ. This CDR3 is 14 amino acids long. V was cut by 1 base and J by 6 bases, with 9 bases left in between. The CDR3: CASSLVIGDEKLFF. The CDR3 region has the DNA TGTGCCAGCAGCTTAGTAATAGGGGATGAAAAACTGTTTTTT.

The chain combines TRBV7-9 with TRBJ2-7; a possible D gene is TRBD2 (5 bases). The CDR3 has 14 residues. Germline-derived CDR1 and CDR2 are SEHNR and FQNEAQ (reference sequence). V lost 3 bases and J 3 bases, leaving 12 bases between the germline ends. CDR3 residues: CASSFSYGIYEQYF. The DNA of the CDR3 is TGTGCCAGCAGCTTCTCCTACGGGATCTACGAGCAGTACTTC.

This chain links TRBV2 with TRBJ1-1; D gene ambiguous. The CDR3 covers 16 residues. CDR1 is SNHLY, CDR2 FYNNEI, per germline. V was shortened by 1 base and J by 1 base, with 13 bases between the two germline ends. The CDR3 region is CASSEGPMRRNTEAFF. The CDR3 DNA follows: TGTGCCAGCAGTGAAGGCCCCATGAGAAGGAACACTGAAGCTTTCTTT.

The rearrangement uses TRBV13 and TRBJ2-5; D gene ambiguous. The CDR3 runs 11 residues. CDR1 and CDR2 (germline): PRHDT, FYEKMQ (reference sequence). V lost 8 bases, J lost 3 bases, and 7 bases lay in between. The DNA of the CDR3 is TGTGCCAGCGGCCGGGAAGAGACCCAGTACTTC. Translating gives CASGREETQYF.

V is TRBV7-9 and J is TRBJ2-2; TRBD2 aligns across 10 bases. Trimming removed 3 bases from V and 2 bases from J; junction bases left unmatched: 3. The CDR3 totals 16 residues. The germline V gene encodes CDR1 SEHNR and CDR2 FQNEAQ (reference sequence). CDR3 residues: CASSFRTSGNTGELFF. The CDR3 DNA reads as TGTGCCAGCAGCTTCCGGACTAGCGGAAACACCGGGGAGCTGTTTTTT. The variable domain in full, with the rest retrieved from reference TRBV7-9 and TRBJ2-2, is DTGVSQNPRHKITKRGQNVTFRCDPISEHNRLYWYRQTLGQGPEFLTYFQNEAQLEKSRLLSDRFSAERPKGSFSTLEIQRTEQGDSAMYLCASSFRTSGNTGELFFGEGSRLTVL.

The CDR3 loop reads CASSPRASSPRFDEQFF. In nucleotides, the CDR3 is TGTGCCAGCAGTCCAAGAGCTAGCTCCCCAAGATTCGATGAGCAGTTCTTC. The V and J genes are TRBV27 and TRBJ2-1, with D maybe TRBD2 (5 bases). Germline values: CDR1 MNHEY, CDR2 SMNVEV (reference sequence). The CDR3 extends over 17 amino acids. Trimming removed 5 bases at V and 8 bases at J, with 25 bases between.

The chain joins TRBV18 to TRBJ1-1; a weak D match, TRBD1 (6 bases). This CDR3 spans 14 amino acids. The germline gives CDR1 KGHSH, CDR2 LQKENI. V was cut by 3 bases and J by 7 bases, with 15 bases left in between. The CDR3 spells CASSPQGPLDEAFF. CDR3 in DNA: TGTGCCAGCTCACCCCAGGGGCCGCTCGATGAAGCTTTCTTT. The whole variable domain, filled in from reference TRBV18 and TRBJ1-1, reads NAGVMQNPRHLVRRRGQEARLRCSPMKGHSHVYWYRQLPEEGLKFMVYLQKENIIDESGMPKERFSAEFPKEGPSILRIQQVVRGDSAAYFCASSPQGPLDEAFFGQGTRLTVV.

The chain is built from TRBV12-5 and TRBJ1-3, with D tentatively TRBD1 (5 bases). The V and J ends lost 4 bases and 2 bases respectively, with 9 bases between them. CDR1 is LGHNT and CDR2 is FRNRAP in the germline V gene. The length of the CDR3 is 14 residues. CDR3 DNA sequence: TGTGCTAGTGGTTGGGGGGGAACTGGAAACACCATATATTTT. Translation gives CASGWGGTGNTIYF.

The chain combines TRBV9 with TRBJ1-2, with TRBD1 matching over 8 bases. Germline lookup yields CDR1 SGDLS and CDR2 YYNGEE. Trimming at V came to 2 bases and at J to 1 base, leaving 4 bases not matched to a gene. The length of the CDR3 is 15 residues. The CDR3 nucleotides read TGTGCCAGCAGCGTCGACAGGGGAAGTAACTATGGCTACACCTTC. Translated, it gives CASSVDRGSNYGYTF.

CDR3 loop: CASSQTSGGAMDEQFF. CDR3 coding DNA: TGTGCCAGCAGCCAAACTAGCGGGGGGGCTATGGATGAGCAGTTCTTC. This chain links TRBV4-2 with TRBJ2-1; TRBD2 matches 13 bases. The CDR3 loop spans 16 amino acids. Germline CDR1 is LGHNA and CDR2 is YNFKEQ. V shed 2 bases, J shed 8 bases, and the junction held 6 bases outside the gene matches.

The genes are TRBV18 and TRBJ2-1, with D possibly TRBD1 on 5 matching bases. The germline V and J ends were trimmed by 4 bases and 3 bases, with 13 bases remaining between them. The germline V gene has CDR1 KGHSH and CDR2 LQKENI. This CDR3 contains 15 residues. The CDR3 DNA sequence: TGTGCCAGCTCACAAGACAAGACAGTCTACAATGAGCAGTTCTTC. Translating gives CASSQDKTVYNEQFF.

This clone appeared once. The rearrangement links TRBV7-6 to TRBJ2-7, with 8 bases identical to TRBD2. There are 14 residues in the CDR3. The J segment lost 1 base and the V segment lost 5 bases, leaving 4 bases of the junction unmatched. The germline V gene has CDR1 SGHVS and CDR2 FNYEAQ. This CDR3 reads CASSTSGNSYEQYF. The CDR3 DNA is TGTGCCAGCAGCACTAGCGGAAATTCCTACGAGCAGTACTTC.

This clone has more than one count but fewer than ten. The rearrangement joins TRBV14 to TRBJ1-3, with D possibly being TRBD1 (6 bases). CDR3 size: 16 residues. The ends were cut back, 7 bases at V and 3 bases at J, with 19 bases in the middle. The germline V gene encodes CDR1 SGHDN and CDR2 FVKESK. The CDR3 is CASTGTPRNSGNTIYF. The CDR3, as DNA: TGTGCCAGCACCGGGACACCTCGAAATAGTGGAAACACCATATATTTT.

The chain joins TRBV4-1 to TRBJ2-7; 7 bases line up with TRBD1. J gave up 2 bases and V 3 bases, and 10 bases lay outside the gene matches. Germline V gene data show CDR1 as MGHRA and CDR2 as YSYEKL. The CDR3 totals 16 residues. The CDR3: CASSQDTRGQTYEQYF. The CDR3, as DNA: TGCGCCAGCAGCCAGGATACTCGGGGACAGACCTACGAGCAGTACTTC.

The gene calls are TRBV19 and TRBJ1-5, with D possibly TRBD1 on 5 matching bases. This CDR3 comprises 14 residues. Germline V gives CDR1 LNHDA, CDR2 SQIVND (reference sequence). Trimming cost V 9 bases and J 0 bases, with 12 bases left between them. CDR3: CASGHLNSNQPQHF. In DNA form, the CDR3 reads TGTGCCAGCGGACATCTAAATAGCAATCAGCCCCAGCATTTT.

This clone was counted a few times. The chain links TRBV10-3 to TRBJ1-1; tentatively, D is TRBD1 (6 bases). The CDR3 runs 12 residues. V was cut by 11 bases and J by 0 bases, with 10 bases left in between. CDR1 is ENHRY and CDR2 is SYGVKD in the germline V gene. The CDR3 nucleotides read TGTGCCGTGGGGACAATGAACACTGAAGCTTTCTTT. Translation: CAVGTMNTEAFF.

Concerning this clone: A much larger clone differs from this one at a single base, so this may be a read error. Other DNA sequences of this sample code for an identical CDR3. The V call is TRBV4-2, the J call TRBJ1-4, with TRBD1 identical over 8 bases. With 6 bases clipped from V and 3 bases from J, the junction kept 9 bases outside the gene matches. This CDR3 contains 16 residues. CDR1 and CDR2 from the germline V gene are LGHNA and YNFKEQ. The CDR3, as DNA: TGTGCCAGCAGTCCTAGCCAGGGGGCTTCTAATGAAAAACTGTTTTTT. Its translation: CASSPSQGASNEKLFF.

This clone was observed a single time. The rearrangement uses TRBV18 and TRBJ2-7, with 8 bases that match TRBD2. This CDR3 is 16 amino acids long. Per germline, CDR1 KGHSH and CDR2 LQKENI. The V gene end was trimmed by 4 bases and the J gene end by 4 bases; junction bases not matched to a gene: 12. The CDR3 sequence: CASSRPTGGGNYEQYF. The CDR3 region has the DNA TGTGCCAGCTCACGCCCTACTGGCGGGGGGAATTACGAGCAGTACTTC. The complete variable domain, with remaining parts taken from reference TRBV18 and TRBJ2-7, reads NAGVMQNPRHLVRRRGQEARLRCSPMKGHSHVYWYRQLPEEGLKFMVYLQKENIIDESGMPKERFSAEFPKEGPSILRIQQVVRGDSAAYFCASSRPTGGGNYEQYFGPGTRLTVT.